The sequence of this T cell receptor beta chain was determined in a study of cytomegalovirus exposure and HLA in healthy donors. Per germline, CDR1 MDHEN and CDR2 SYDVKM. Trimming stripped 3 bases from V and 6 bases from J, with 15 bases between. This CDR3 is 15 amino acids long. Concerning this clone: Its target is unknown.

Researchers ran the PCR with 60 Vbeta and 13 Jbeta primers. Clones were sequenced by immunoSEQ multiplex PCR, and TCRdb holds only the in-frame ones, with some missing. Among about 160,000 clones listed, just under 80% were seen once. Donors consisted of healthy bone marrow donors. Study conclusions and caveats: Later analysis demonstrated an association between a missense DCLRE1C variant and TCR beta V- and J-gene trimming. Among TCR beta chains, those listed as cytomegalovirus-associated numbered more than 150. Segments of the TCR beta V type were, in most cases, productive about 87% or about 30% of the time in an earlier analysis.

This receptor was taken from a man aged 30 to 45 in good health and CMV-seronegative. The sequenced sample consisted of PBMCs. The V gene is TRBV28, the J gene TRBJ1-5, with D possibly being TRBD1 (5 bases). The CDR3 here is CASSLPDGGSQPQHF. The CDR3 DNA sequence: TGTGCCAGCAGTTTGCCGGACGGGGGGAGTCAGCCCCAGCATTTT.